This T cell receptor (beta chain) was found in a study of T-cell memory formation after mild COVID-19. As regards this clonotype: Its antigen is still unknown.

Study-wide results and caveats: There were some responding clones in pre-infection memory, which suggested that cross-reactive memory had joined.

This CDR3 has 15 residues. Trimming removed 1 base at V and 6 bases at J, with 15 bases between. Germline CDR1 SGHVS, CDR2 FNYEAQ. MiXCR was run by TCRdb on the 5' RACE reads, yielding one entry per CDR3 protein. The sample consists of 150,000 or so distinct CDR3 sequences, 25% to 40% of them appearing once. This receptor was identified in an adult woman who had mild COVID-19 (a few samples of this study predate the infection). Cell type and time point are not known. The chain uses TRBV7-6 and TRBJ1-1; a possible D gene is TRBD1 (6 bases). The specimen sequenced was PBMCs or a T cell subset sorted from them (not recorded which). This chain's CDR3 is CASSLDGGGGSEAFF. The CDR3 DNA is TGTGCCAGCAGCTTAGACGGAGGCGGGGGCTCTGAAGCTTTCTTT.